This T cell receptor beta chain was obtained from a study of blood T cell repertoires in COVID-19. On the study more broadly: The cDNA or gDNA used as material had been derived from T cells, B-cell-depleted T cells, or PBMCs.

Original methodology: Nucleated cell counts were estimated from reference gene primer amplification. Assay used: immunoSEQ multiplex PCR; TCRdb lists only in-frame clones, some missing. That table supplies the V and J calls and clone size; D and trimming were determined from the DNA. Among roughly 200,000 clones listed, about 82% were seen once. CDR3 length equals 14 residues. CDR1 is MRHNA, CDR2 SNTAGT, per germline. Trimming shortened V by 2 bases and J by 3 bases, and 9 bases separated the two germline ends. This clone was counted only a few times. The source of this sequence is a man between 65 and 79 years old with active or convalescent COVID-19. The specimen was peripheral blood. The V call is TRBV6-4, the J call TRBJ2-3; D is possibly TRBD1 (6 bases). The CDR3 bases are TGTGCCAGCAGTGACAGGGGGATAACAGATACGCAGTATTTT. Its translation: CASSDRGITDTQYF.